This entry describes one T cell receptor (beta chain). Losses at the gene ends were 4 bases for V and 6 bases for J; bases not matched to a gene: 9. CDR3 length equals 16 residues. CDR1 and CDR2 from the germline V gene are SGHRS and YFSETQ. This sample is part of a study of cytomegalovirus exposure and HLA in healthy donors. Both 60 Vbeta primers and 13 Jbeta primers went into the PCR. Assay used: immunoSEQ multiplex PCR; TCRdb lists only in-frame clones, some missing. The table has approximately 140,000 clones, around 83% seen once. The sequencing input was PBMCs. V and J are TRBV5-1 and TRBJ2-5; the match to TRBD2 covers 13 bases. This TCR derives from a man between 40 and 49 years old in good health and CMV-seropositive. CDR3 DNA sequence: TGCGCCAGCAGCGCCCCGGGACTAGCGGGACGAAAGACCCAGTACTTC. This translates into CASSAPGLAGRKTQYF.